This T cell receptor (beta chain) was found in a study of cytomegalovirus exposure and HLA in healthy donors. Study conclusions and caveats: Analyzed later, association rates of TCRs varied across HLA loci, with DRB1 most and HLA-C fewest.

A word on this clone: What it binds is unknown.

The primer mix had 60 Vbeta and 13 Jbeta primers. Assay: immunoSEQ multiplex PCR; the TCRdb copy retains only in-frame clones and omits some. Of about 82,000 clones in the sample, about 79% were seen once. V was shortened by 1 base and J by 4 bases, with 12 bases between the two germline ends. The CDR3 totals 15 residues. Germline CDR1 SGHRS, CDR2 YFSETQ. Material: PBMCs. The chain uses TRBV5-1 and TRBJ1-5; D remains unclear. This receptor was obtained from a man between 65 and 80 years old in good health and CMV-seropositive. CDR3 sequence: CASSLRAGGNQPQHF. The CDR3 region has the DNA TGCGCCAGCAGCTTGCGAGCAGGTGGTAATCAGCCCCAGCATTTT.